The rows below give T cell receptor beta chains drawn from one sample of a study of shared clonotypes between healthy human individuals. TCRdb's table, derived via immunoSEQ multiplex PCR, lists solely in-frame clones and lacks some. The sample has over 2 million clones; under 95% are singletons. Sequenced input: naive CD4+ T cells from PBMCs. The receptors here all came from a man aged 18 to 30 in good health. Some clones in this sample may be carry-over from other donors' samples. Both conserved end residues are part of each CDR3. D genes are given only for firm matches. Clone size is shown for a subset of rows, as once, few, many or a class of expanded clone.

CDR3nt,CDR3aa,d_gene,j_gene,abundance,v_gene
TGCGCCAGCAGCTTAGCAGGGACTAGCGGACCACCGAACCTGGATGAGCAGTTCTTC,CASSLAGTSGPPNLDEQFF,TRBD2,TRBJ2-1,NA,TRBV5-1
TGCAGCGTTGAGTCGACTAGCGGGAGGACATCGAACACCGGGGAGCTGTTTTTT,CSVESTSGRTSNTGELFF,TRBD2,TRBJ2-2,NA,TRBV29-1
TGTGCCAGCAGCTTAGAGCTGAGGTCAGATACGCAGTATTTT,CASSLELRSDTQYF,NA,TRBJ2-3,NA,TRBV11-3
TGTGCCAGCAGCCTAGTCCCAGGGACCACAGATACGCAGTATTTT,CASSLVPGTTDTQYF,NA,TRBJ2-3,NA,TRBV14
TGTGCCAGCAGCTCCCCACGCCAACAGGGTTTTGGCTATGGCTACACCTTC,CASSSPRQQGFGYGYTF,NA,TRBJ1-2,NA,TRBV13
TGTGCCAGTCTAAGTGACAGGGTGATCTTCAATGAGCAGTTCTTC,CASLSDRVIFNEQFF,TRBD1,TRBJ2-1,NA,TRBV6-1
TGTGCCAGCAGCCAAGCGGCAGGGGGTTTTGAAAAACTGTTTTTT,CASSQAAGGFEKLFF,TRBD1,TRBJ1-4,NA,TRBV4-2
TGTGCCAGCAGCTTTCAGGAAGTTAATGAAAAACTGTTTTTT,CASSFQEVNEKLFF,NA,TRBJ1-4,NA,TRBV5-6
TGTGCTAGTGGTTTGGTAGGTGGTCGGCAGTACTTC,CASGLVGGRQYF,NA,TRBJ2-7,NA,TRBV12-5
TGTGCCAGCAGCCTAGCGGACAGTCGATACCTCTATGGCTACACCTTC,CASSLADSRYLYGYTF,NA,TRBJ1-2,NA,TRBV7-9
TGTGCCAGCGACCGACAGGGGGCAGGAGAGACCCAGTACTTC,CASDRQGAGETQYF,TRBD1,TRBJ2-5,NA,TRBV6-5
TGTGCCAGCAGCTTCGGGACACTGGACACCGGGGAGCTGTTTTTT,CASSFGTLDTGELFF,NA,TRBJ2-2,NA,TRBV7-9
TGCAGTGCTAGCGACATCTACGAGCAGTACTTC,CSASDIYEQYF,NA,TRBJ2-7,NA,TRBV20-1
TGTGCCAGCAGCCAGCGGAGGCGGGGAACCGGGGAGCTGTTTTTT,CASSQRRRGTGELFF,NA,TRBJ2-2,once,TRBV14
TGTGCCAGCAGTTTAACCGGGAGTGGCTACACCTTC,CASSLTGSGYTF,NA,TRBJ1-2,NA,TRBV28
TGCGCCAGCAGCCAAGCTCAGAGTCGATTTGAGCAGTTCTTC,CASSQAQSRFEQFF,NA,TRBJ2-1,NA,TRBV4-3
TGCGCCAGCAGCACCGGGACAGGGGAGCAGCCCCAGCATTTT,CASSTGTGEQPQHF,TRBD1,TRBJ1-5,NA,TRBV5-1
TGTGCCAGCAGCTACGACGTCTGGGGAAACACCATATATTTT,CASSYDVWGNTIYF,NA,TRBJ1-3,NA,TRBV7-8
TGTGCCAGCAGCTCGGTCGGAGATACGCAGTATTTT,CASSSVGDTQYF,NA,TRBJ2-3,NA,TRBV7-2